Below, one T cell receptor (beta chain) is given with its context. Its antigen is currently not known. Base quality data are lacking; no much larger clone is found one base away. Relative to germline, V is 0 bases shorter and J is 7 bases shorter, with 5 bases between their ends. Via the germline V gene, CDR1 is SGDLS and CDR2 YYNGEE. Its CDR3 holds 13 amino acids, cysteine through phenylalanine. Solely the CDR3 DNA is kept, with 39 bases framed from the first base. TCRbeta CDR3 regions were amplified from genomic DNA by means of the immunoSEQ Assay, a bias-controlled multiplex PCR. In the authors' own workflow: Nucleated cell counts per sample were estimated from amplification of reference gene primers within the assay. Sequence reads were collapsed and filtered to measure the absolute abundance of every unique TCRbeta CDR3 rearrangement. For each sample, productive Simpson clonality was calculated as the square root of Simpson's diversity index over productive rearrangements. The clones in this table, taken by TCRdb from immuneACCESS, are in-frame only. Not every clone is retained; where verified, under half of the shortfall comes from an unresolved V gene, and the cause of the rest is unknown. That table gives V, J and clone size, and the DNA gave D and trimming. This sample comprises hundreds of thousands of clones, over 85% of them detected only once. The ten most abundant clones make up 2.6% of the sample.

This sample was included in a study of blood T cell repertoires in COVID-19 (dated by TCRdb to about 2020). Regarding the complete study: Samples covering the acute and convalescent phases of COVID-19 were provided by collaborators in the United States, Italy and Spain. The material from the prospective study consisted of cDNA or gDNA derived from T cells, B-cell-depleted T cells, or PBMCs. The samples were drawn from two sources: the first 160 participants of the ongoing ImmuneRACE study, and 1,000 to 1,500 subjects contributed by 6 global collaborators. Subjects who had been exposed to COVID-19, were actively infected with it, or had recovered from it provided the deeply sampled blood TCRbeta repertoires that made up the dataset. Where HLA class I and class II types were available, the types were taken from metadata supplied by the sample provider, not from assay-based typing. A freely available public database, intended as a resource for researchers studying the immune response to SARS-CoV-2, is where the repertoires were released. Sample metadata almost always included a de-identified subject ID, COVID-19 status, age in years and sex. The investigation overall reported the following: How much clinical and demographic metadata was included differed by source and by participant, and the metadata was provided uncurated.

In the prospective study, participants were roughly 18 to 89 years old, resided in about 25 geographic areas of the United States, and were enrolled through a virtual design. Cohort assignment in the prospective study relied on participant-reported clinical history from a screening survey and a study questionnaire. ImmuneRACE Cohort 3 recovered participants were defined by two consecutive negative NP/OP PCR tests, healthcare professional clearance, or symptom resolution. In the prospective study, whole blood, serum and a nasopharyngeal or oropharyngeal swab were collected from each participant by mobile phlebotomists. Over a roughly two-month period, participants in the prospective study had the option of providing additional blood draws and questionnaires. Before DNA extraction, prospective study blood samples were shipped either frozen or at room temperature.

Recombination joined TRBV9 with TRBJ1-6; the D gene assignment is ambiguous. Source material: PBMCs or T cells enriched from blood (not recorded which). This receptor was identified in a man between 60 and 75 years old who had recovered from COVID-19. The nucleotide sequence is TGTGCCAGCAGCGTAGTCGAGAATTCACCCCTCCACTTT. It specifies CASSVVENSPLHF.